Each of the 25 T cell receptor beta chains below was sequenced from the same sample in a study of regulatory T cells in long-lasting Graves disease. Assembly of TCR beta libraries relied on iRepertoire HTBI primers together with Arm-PCR of CDR3 regions. TCRdb analysed the multiplex PCR reads with MiXCR anew, one entry per CDR3 protein. The sample holds 300,000 to 400,000 distinct CDR3 sequences, about 20% seen once. Time point specified: persistent/refractory GD, antithyroid drugs over 5 years with positive TRAb. RNA from PBMCs was the source of the TCR library. The specimen was peripheral blood mononuclear cells (PBMCs), collected when the disease was refractory, from a patient treated with antithyroid drugs. These receptors all stem from a female donor with Graves disease.

This chain connects TRBV5-1 to TRBJ2-3; 7 bases align to TRBD1. The CDR3 loop spans 14 amino acids. Trimming at V came to 4 bases and at J to 9 bases, leaving 11 bases not matched to a gene. Germline values: CDR1 SGHRS, CDR2 YFSETQ. The DNA of the CDR3 is TGCGCCAGCAGCGACGGGACAGCGGCAGGCACGCAGTATTTT. Its protein is CASSDGTAAGTQYF.

The chain employs TRBV6-2 or TRBV6-3 and TRBJ2-1; D not certain. Germline V gives CDR1 MNHEY, CDR2 SVGEGT. The CDR3 length is 16 residues. V lost 7 bases to trimming and J lost 3 bases, with 19 bases between them. The CDR3 is CASTLRTPLLYNEQFF. The CDR3, as DNA: TGTGCCAGCACCCTACGGACCCCTTTACTCTACAATGAGCAGTTCTTC.

There are many counts of this clonotype. This sequence joins TRBV11-2 and TRBJ2-4, with 7 bases fitting TRBD2. There are 17 residues in the CDR3. V gave up 1 base and J gave up 6 bases; unmatched junction bases: 12. Germline CDR1 reads SGHAT; CDR2 reads FQNNGV. CDR3 amino acids: CASSLGQGGMYGNIQYF. CDR3 sequence (DNA): TGTGCCAGCAGCTTAGGCCAGGGAGGGATGTACGGAAACATTCAGTACTTC.

This clonotype was observed a few times. J is TRBJ2-5 and V is TRBV3-1, with a possible D match to TRBD1 (7 bases). V was cut by 0 bases and J by 1 base, with 18 bases left in between. The CDR3 extends over 18 amino acids. Germline V CDR1 and CDR2: LGHDT, YNNKEL (reference sequence). CDR3 nucleotides: TGTGCCAGCAGCCAAGATATAGTCCGACAGGGAGGCCAAGAGACCCAGTACTTC. Translating gives CASSQDIVRQGGQETQYF.

This clonotype was seen only a few times. The chain has TRBV20-1 and TRBJ1-4, with D possibly being TRBD1 (6 bases). The CDR3 length is 14 residues. The germline V gene has CDR1 DFQATT and CDR2 SNEGSKA (reference sequence). V dropped 2 bases and J dropped 3 bases, with 10 bases sitting between them. CDR3 amino acids: CSARRGAANEKLFF. The CDR3 coding sequence is TGCAGTGCTAGAAGGGGGGCGGCTAATGAAAAACTGTTTTTT.

The sample holds many counts of this clonotype. The chain links TRBV12-3 or TRBV12-4 to TRBJ1-2, with TRBD1 as a possible D gene (6 bases). Trimming removed 5 bases at V and 2 bases at J, with 6 bases between. The CDR3 runs to 12 residues. DNA for the CDR3: TGTGCCAGCAGTCAGGGGAACTATGGCTACACCTTC. Translated, it gives CASSQGNYGYTF.

V gene TRBV7-9 combines with J gene TRBJ2-5; the match to TRBD1 covers 8 bases. The CDR3 is 15 residues long. The germline CDR1 and CDR2 sequences are SEHNR and FQNEAQ (reference sequence). V lost 1 base to trimming and J lost 0 bases; unmatched junction nucleotides: 1. This CDR3 reads CASSLVQGDQETQYF. DNA for the CDR3: TGTGCCAGCAGCTTAGTACAGGGGGACCAAGAGACCCAGTACTTC. The entire variable domain, with the rest obtained from reference TRBV7-9 and TRBJ2-5, is as follows: DTGVSQNPRHKITKRGQNVTFRCDPISEHNRLYWYRQTLGQGPEFLTYFQNEAQLEKSRLLSDRFSAERPKGSFSTLEIQRTEQGDSAMYLCASSLVQGDQETQYFGPGTRLLVL.

This clonotype showed up many times. This chain connects TRBV20-1 to TRBJ1-1, with D perhaps matching TRBD1 (5 bases). Trimming stripped 3 bases from V and 6 bases from J, with 14 bases between. The germline gives CDR1 DFQATT, CDR2 SNEGSKA (reference sequence). CDR3 length equals 13 residues. CDR3 amino acids: CSASPDRLSEAFF. The CDR3 nucleotides read TGCAGTGCTAGCCCTGACAGACTGTCTGAAGCTTTCTTT.

This chain uses TRBV27 with TRBJ1-2, with D possibly being TRBD1 (6 bases). The CDR3 has 16 amino acids. From germline, CDR1 is MNHEY and CDR2 SMNVEV (reference sequence). Trimming removed 1 base from V and 0 bases from J, with 12 bases in between. CDR3 bases: TGTGCCAGCAGTTTATGGTCACAGGGTTCTAACTATGGCTACACCTTC. Its translation is CASSLWSQGSNYGYTF.

The J gene is TRBJ2-7, the V gene TRBV28, with 7 positions matching TRBD1. The CDR3 length is 15 residues. V lost 3 bases and J lost 6; bases outside the gene matches: 11. Germline V gene lookup returns CDR1 MDHEN and CDR2 SYDVKM. Here the CDR3 DNA reads TGTGCCAGCAGTTTTGATGGTGAGGGGGCCTGCGAGCAGTACTTC. Translated: CASSFDGEGACEQYF.

As concerns this clonotype: One end of the junction varies from germline; a read error may be responsible. The chain uses TRBV11-3 and TRBJ2-1, with 7 bases that match TRBD1. Germline V gene sequence: CDR1 SGHNT, CDR2 YENEEA. The CDR3 totals 17 residues. CDR3 in amino acids: CASSLDPGTAKYDEQFF. The CDR3 DNA reads TGTGCCAGCAGCCTAGACCCAGGGACAGCCAAGTACGATGAGCAGTTCTTC.

Many counts were recorded for this clonotype. The V and J genes are TRBV12-3 or TRBV12-4 and TRBJ1-2; D not resolved. The CDR3 length is 14 residues. Trimming pared 2 bases from V and 6 bases from J, leaving 13 bases between. The CDR3 spells CASSLRRARHGYTF. CDR3 nucleotide sequence: TGTGCCAGCAGTTTACGGAGGGCTCGGCATGGCTACACCTTC.

The V call is TRBV28, the J call TRBJ2-2, with D perhaps being TRBD1 or TRBD2 (5 bases each). The CDR3 is made up of 15 amino acids. V lost 4 bases and J 7 bases, leaving 16 bases between the germline ends. Germline V lookup: CDR1 MDHEN, CDR2 SYDVKM. CDR3 nucleotides: TGTGCCAGCAGTTGGGGGACGATATATGGCGGGGAGCTGTTTTTT. It is translated as CASSWGTIYGGELFF.

The chain joins TRBV7-3 to TRBJ2-7, with 10 bases identical to TRBD2. CDR3 length: 15 amino acids. V shed 5 bases and J 4 bases; nucleotides not matched to a gene: 8. Germline V lookup: CDR1 SGHTA, CDR2 FQGTGA. This CDR3 reads CASSRGAGGQYEQYF. Written as DNA, the CDR3 is TGTGCCAGCAGCCGAGGAGCGGGAGGGCAATACGAGCAGTACTTC.

This clonotype was seen at least ten times. The chain links TRBV28 to TRBJ1-5; 7 bases are a match to TRBD1. After removal of 6 bases from V and 4 bases from J, the junction contained 6 bases not matched to a gene. There are 14 residues in the CDR3. Germline CDR1 is MDHEN and CDR2 is SYDVKM. CDR3 loop: CASSPGGLNQPQHF. CDR3 DNA: TGTGCCAGCAGCCCAGGGGGACTGAATCAGCCCCAGCATTTT.

The J gene is TRBJ1-1, the V gene TRBV2; D uncertain. Germline assignment: CDR1 SNHLY and CDR2 FYNNEI. V lost 6 bases, J lost 5 bases, and 13 bases lay in between. The CDR3 consists of 13 residues. CDR3 sequence: CASSIQVPTEAFF. Written as DNA, the CDR3 is TGTGCCAGCAGCATTCAGGTGCCTACTGAAGCTTTCTTT.

This clonotype was seen many times. The chain employs TRBV2 and TRBJ2-7; D assignment may be TRBD1 or TRBD2 (6 bases each). CDR3 length equals 14 residues. The germline CDR1 and CDR2 sequences are SNHLY and FYNNEI. V lost 6 bases and J 3 bases, leaving 15 bases between the germline ends. Here the CDR3 reads CASRMGKGGYEQYF. The CDR3 DNA follows: TGTGCCAGCAGGATGGGGAAGGGGGGCTACGAGCAGTACTTC.

This clonotype was found a few times. The rearrangement links TRBV4-1 to TRBJ1-2; a weak D match, TRBD1 (5 bases). CDR1 and CDR2 (germline): MGHRA, YSYEKL. The CDR3 is 17 residues long. V lost 2 bases to trimming and J lost 0 bases, with 16 bases between them. The CDR3 loop is CASSQRTGAMANYGYTF. The CDR3, as DNA: TGCGCCAGCAGCCAAAGAACCGGGGCCATGGCTAACTATGGCTACACCTTC.

V is TRBV15 and J is TRBJ1-2; 10 positions match TRBD1. V trimming: 0 bases; J trimming: 2 bases; junction bases outside the gene matches: 3. The CDR3 runs 16 residues. Looked up from germline, CDR1 is LNHNV and CDR2 is YYDKDF (reference sequence). The CDR3 spells CATSRDRDRGNYGYTF. In DNA, the CDR3 is TGTGCCACCAGCAGAGATCGGGACAGGGGCAACTATGGCTACACCTTC.

This clonotype was detected only a few times. The gene calls are TRBV5-4 and TRBJ1-1, with D maybe TRBD1 (5 bases). Trimming took off 3 bases at V and 3 bases at J, with 9 bases between the two ends. Germline V gene data show CDR1 as SGHNT and CDR2 as YYREEE (reference sequence). The CDR3 consists of 13 residues. The CDR3, as DNA: TGTGCCAGCAGCTGGGGACGAGACACTGAAGCTTTCTTT. Translating it yields CASSWGRDTEAFF.

This rearrangement joins TRBV12-3 or TRBV12-4 to TRBJ1-2, with 10 nucleotides matching TRBD1. The J segment lost 4 bases and the V segment lost 5 bases, leaving 4 bases of the junction unmatched. The CDR3 runs 14 residues. The CDR3 DNA sequence: TGTGCCAGCAGTGGGACAGGGGAAGGCTATGGCTACACCTTC. Residues: CASSGTGEGYGYTF.

This clonotype was counted between two and nine times. This sequence joins TRBV7-9 and TRBJ2-6; D unresolved. The CDR3 is 16 amino acids. Germline V gene lookup returns CDR1 SEHNR and CDR2 FQNEAQ (reference sequence). The V gene lost 5 bases and the J gene lost 0 bases, with 11 bases spanning the gap. The CDR3 protein is CASSPTTGSGANVLTF. In DNA, the CDR3 is TGTGCCAGCAGCCCCACCACCGGCTCTGGGGCCAACGTCCTGACTTTC.

This clonotype came up a few times. This chain uses TRBV20-1 with TRBJ1-2; D unresolved. The CDR3 has 15 residues. CDR1 is DFQATT and CDR2 is SNEGSKA in the germline V gene (reference sequence). V dropped 0 bases and J dropped 2 bases, with 13 bases sitting between them. CDR3 coding DNA: TGCAGTGCTAGAGATCTTCCCGGTATAAACTATGGCTACACCTTC. It is translated as CSARDLPGINYGYTF.

There are a few counts of this clonotype. The gene calls are TRBV3-1 and TRBJ1-5; a possible D gene is TRBD1 (5 bases). This CDR3 has 16 residues. The V and J ends lost 1 base and 3 bases respectively, with 13 bases between them. The germline gives CDR1 LGHDT, CDR2 YNNKEL (reference sequence). The CDR3 sequence: CASSQAGGGFNQPQHF. DNA of the CDR3: TGTGCCAGCAGCCAAGCCGGCGGGGGGTTCAATCAGCCCCAGCATTTT.

To note about this clonotype: A much larger clone lies one base from this, so it may be a read error. The rearrangement joins TRBV7-2 to TRBJ2-7, with D possibly being TRBD1 or TRBD2 (5 bases each). CDR3 size: 17 residues. Per the germline V gene, CDR1 is SGHTA and CDR2 is FQGNSA. Here the CDR3 DNA reads TGTGCCGGCAGCTTAGGTCCGGGGCAGGGATCCTCCTACGAGCAGTACTTC. Translation gives CAGSLGPGQGSSYEQYF.